The next 16 T cell receptor beta chains were all read from a single sample in a study of blood T cell repertoires in COVID-19. The method was immunoSEQ multiplex PCR; TCRdb's version includes in-frame clones alone and lacks a portion of them. Here the sample spans 45,000 to 75,000 clones, around nine tenths being singletons. The material sequenced was peripheral blood. Every receptor here comes from a man between 60 and 75 years old with acute or convalescent COVID-19.

The chain couples TRBV4-1 to TRBJ2-1, with TRBD2 identical over 7 bases. After removal of 10 bases from V and 9 bases from J, the junction contained 6 bases not matched to a gene. The CDR3 consists of 11 residues. Germline V lookup: CDR1 MGHRA, CDR2 YSYEKL. CDR3 bases: TGCGCCACCCCGGCTAGCGGTGAGCAGTTCTTC. Translated, it gives CATPASGEQFF.

The chain recombines TRBV10-1 with TRBJ1-1, with D unclear. V was clipped by 6 bases and J by 4 bases, with 12 bases between them. The germline V gene encodes CDR1 WNHNN and CDR2 SYGVQD (reference sequence). The length of the CDR3 is 13 residues. CDR3 loop: CASREGGSTEAFF. The DNA of the CDR3 is TGCGCCAGCAGGGAAGGAGGCAGCACTGAAGCTTTCTTT.

The chain has TRBV6-5 and TRBJ1-2, with D possibly matching TRBD1 (6 bases). Germline-derived CDR1 and CDR2 are MNHEY and SVGAGI. V dropped 7 bases and J dropped 2 bases, with 17 bases sitting between them. This CDR3 comprises 15 residues. The CDR3 region has the DNA TGTGCCAGCACTCAACAGGGAAGTCGGAACTATGGCTACACCTTC. Translating it yields CASTQQGSRNYGYTF.

The CDR3 sequence is CVRSSCSEAFF. The CDR3 DNA sequence: TGTGTCAGAAGCTCCTGTTCTGAAGCTTTCTTT. This chain connects TRBV7-5 to TRBJ1-1. TRBV7-5 is tagged as a pseudogene. CDR3 length: 11 residues.

The J gene is TRBJ1-2, the V gene TRBV5-4; 7 nucleotides align to TRBD1. This CDR3 comprises 15 residues. Losses at the gene ends were 3 bases for V and 4 bases for J; bases not matched to a gene: 9. Germline CDR1 SGHNT, CDR2 YYREEE (reference sequence). Here the CDR3 reads CASSSQTGYGYGYTF. CDR3 bases: TGTGCCAGCAGCTCTCAGACAGGGTATGGCTATGGCTACACCTTC.

The chain uses TRBV10-3 and TRBJ2-3; D might be TRBD1 (6 bases). The ends were cut back, 0 bases at V and 8 bases at J, with 15 bases in the middle. The CDR3 length is 15 residues. Germline V gives CDR1 ENHRY, CDR2 SYGVKD. CDR3 nucleotide sequence: TGTGCCATCAGTGAGTCCCAGGGGACGGCTGGTACGCAGTATTTT. It specifies CAISESQGTAGTQYF.

This clone has only a few counts. V is TRBV7-9 and J is TRBJ2-7, with D maybe TRBD1 (6 bases). Germline-derived CDR1 and CDR2 are SEHNR and FQNEAQ (reference sequence). V lost 5 bases and J lost 5, with 16 bases in between. The CDR3 has 14 amino acids. CDR3 region: CASSRAGTIHEQYF. The CDR3 DNA follows: TGTGCCAGCAGCAGAGCCGGGACAATCCACGAGCAGTACTTC.

V is TRBV5-4 and J is TRBJ2-1; the match to TRBD2 covers 8 bases. The CDR3 sequence is 15 residues long. Germline CDR1 reads SGHNT; CDR2 reads YYREEE (reference sequence). Trimming at V came to 3 bases and at J to 4 bases, leaving 6 bases not matched to a gene. This CDR3 is CASSSLAGGYNEQFF. CDR3 DNA: TGTGCCAGCAGCTCTCTAGCGGGCGGATACAATGAGCAGTTCTTC.

J is TRBJ1-1 and V is TRBV19; 8 nucleotides align to TRBD1. Germline loops: CDR1 LNHDA, CDR2 SQIVND (reference sequence). This CDR3 is built from 14 residues. After removal of 4 bases from V and 8 bases from J, the junction contained 9 bases not matched to a gene. CDR3 loop: CASSTPGQGLEAFF. CDR3 in DNA: TGTGCCAGTAGTACCCCTGGACAGGGTTTGGAAGCTTTCTTT.

This chain connects TRBV7-8 to TRBJ2-1, with 8 bases matching TRBD1. Germline V gene sequence: CDR1 SGHVS, CDR2 FQNEAQ. V dropped 1 base and J dropped 2; count of bases not matched to a gene: 4. There are 16 residues in the CDR3. CDR3 DNA sequence: TGTGCCAGCAGCTTAGAAAGGGACAGGCCCTACAATGAGCAGTTCTTC. Amino acids: CASSLERDRPYNEQFF.

This clone was detected once. The chain has TRBV18 and TRBJ1-4; D not certain. The CDR3 has 14 residues. Germline CDR1 reads KGHSH; CDR2 reads LQKENI. Trimming shortened V by 2 bases and J by 3 bases, and 7 bases separated the two germline ends. The CDR3 DNA reads as TGTGCCAGCTCACCATTGAGGTCTAATGAAAAACTGTTTTTT. It is translated as CASSPLRSNEKLFF.

V is TRBV5-4 and J is TRBJ1-1, with TRBD1 as a possible D gene (5 bases). The CDR3 is 15 amino acids. Germline V gene lookup returns CDR1 SGHNT and CDR2 YYREEE (reference sequence). Trimming shortened V by 4 bases and J by 4 bases, and 17 bases separated the two germline ends. CDR3 residues: CASSPEQGRSTEAFF. The CDR3 DNA reads TGTGCCAGCAGCCCAGAGCAGGGTCGGAGCACTGAAGCTTTCTTT.

The chain is built from TRBV28 and TRBJ1-1, with TRBD1 matching 7 bases. The CDR3 is 14 residues long. The J segment lost 5 bases and the V segment lost 3 bases, leaving 6 bases of the junction unmatched. Germline V gene data show CDR1 as MDHEN and CDR2 as SYDVKM. The CDR3: CASSFRTGRTEAFF. The CDR3 region has the DNA TGTGCCAGCAGTTTCCGGACAGGTCGGACTGAAGCTTTCTTT.

The chain combines TRBV2 with TRBJ1-3; D remains unclear. The V end was cut by 7 bases, the J end by 4 bases, with 14 bases between. This CDR3 spans 14 amino acids. Germline-derived CDR1 and CDR2 are SNHLY and FYNNEI. The CDR3 DNA is TGTGCCAGCACCCTCGAGGTTTCCGGAAACACCATATATTTT. It yields the protein CASTLEVSGNTIYF.

The chain is built from TRBV6-5 and TRBJ1-5; 9 nucleotides agree with TRBD1. Unmatched junction bases numbered 6, after V lost 6 bases and J lost 6 bases. Germline V gene data show CDR1 as MNHEY and CDR2 as SVGAGI. The CDR3 length is 14 residues. CDR3 in amino acids: CASRRTGVSQPQHF. The CDR3 DNA sequence: TGTGCCAGCAGGAGGACAGGGGTAAGTCAGCCCCAGCATTTT.

The chain is built from TRBV28 and TRBJ1-1, with D hard to call. Looked up from germline, CDR1 is MDHEN and CDR2 is SYDVKM. The CDR3 runs 15 residues. V was pared by 4 bases and J by 0 bases, with 12 bases between. The CDR3 coding sequence is TGTGCCAGCAGTTCCCGGCGGAGCCTGAACACTGAAGCTTTCTTT. This gives the protein CASSSRRSLNTEAFF.